This TCR beta chain was sequenced in a study of T-cell memory formation after mild COVID-19. About the study: TCR clusters were largely donor specific. Study-level results: Day 15 to 85 contracting clones showed balanced CD4/CD8; day 15 to 37 expanders favored CD4+. For contracting clones, CD4+ ones sat mainly in CM and EM, CD8+ in EMRA.

There are 17 residues in the CDR3. Germline-derived CDR1 and CDR2 are ENHRY and SYGVKD. J was trimmed by 6 bases and V by 0 bases; bases with no gene match: 9. This clonotype has a handful of counts. Its antigen is unknown. TCRdb passed the 5' RACE reads through MiXCR, listing each CDR3 protein once. The sample yields some 190,000 distinct CDR3 sequences, more than 15% seen once. The rearrangement links TRBV10-3 to TRBJ2-7, with 12 bases that match TRBD2. The material sequenced was PBMCs or a T cell subset sorted from them (not recorded which). This clonotype originated in an adult woman who had mild COVID-19 (a few samples of this study predate the infection). Cell type and time point are not known. The CDR3, as DNA: TGTGCCATCAGTGAGTCGCTAGCGGGAGGGCCGGGCCCCGAGCAGTACTTC. Translating it yields CAISESLAGGPGPEQYF.